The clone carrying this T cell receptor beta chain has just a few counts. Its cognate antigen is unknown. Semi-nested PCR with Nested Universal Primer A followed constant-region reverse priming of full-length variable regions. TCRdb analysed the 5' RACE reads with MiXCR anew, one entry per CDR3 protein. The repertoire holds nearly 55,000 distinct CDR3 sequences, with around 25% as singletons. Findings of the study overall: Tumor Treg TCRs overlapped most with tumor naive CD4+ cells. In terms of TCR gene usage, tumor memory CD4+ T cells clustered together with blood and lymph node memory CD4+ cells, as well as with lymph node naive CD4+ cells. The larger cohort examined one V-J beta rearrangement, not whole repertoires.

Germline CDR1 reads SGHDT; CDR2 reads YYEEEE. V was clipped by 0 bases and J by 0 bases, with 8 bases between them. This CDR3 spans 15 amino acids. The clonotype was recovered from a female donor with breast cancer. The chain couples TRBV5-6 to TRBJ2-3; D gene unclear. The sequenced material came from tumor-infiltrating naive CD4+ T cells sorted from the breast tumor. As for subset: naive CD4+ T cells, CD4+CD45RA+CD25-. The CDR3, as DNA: TGTGCCAGCAGCTTGGAACAGAAAAGCACAGATACGCAGTATTTT. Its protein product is CASSLEQKSTDTQYF.